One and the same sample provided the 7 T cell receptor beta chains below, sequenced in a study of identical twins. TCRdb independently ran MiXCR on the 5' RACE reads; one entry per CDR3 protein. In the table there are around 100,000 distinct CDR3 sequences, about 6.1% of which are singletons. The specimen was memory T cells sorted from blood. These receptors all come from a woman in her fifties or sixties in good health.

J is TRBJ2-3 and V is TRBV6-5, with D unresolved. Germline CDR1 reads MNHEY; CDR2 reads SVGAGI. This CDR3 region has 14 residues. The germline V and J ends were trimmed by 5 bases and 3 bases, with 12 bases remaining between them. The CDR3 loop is CASSDVGTTDTQYF. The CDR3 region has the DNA TGTGCCAGCAGTGACGTCGGAACGACAGATACGCAGTATTTT.

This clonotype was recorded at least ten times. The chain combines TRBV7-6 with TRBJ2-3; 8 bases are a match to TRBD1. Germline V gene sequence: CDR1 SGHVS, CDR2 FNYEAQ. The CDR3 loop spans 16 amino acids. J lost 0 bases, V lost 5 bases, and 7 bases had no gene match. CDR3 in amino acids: CASSPRTGPSTDTQYF. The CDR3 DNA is TGTGCCAGCAGCCCGCGGACAGGGCCAAGCACAGATACGCAGTATTTT.

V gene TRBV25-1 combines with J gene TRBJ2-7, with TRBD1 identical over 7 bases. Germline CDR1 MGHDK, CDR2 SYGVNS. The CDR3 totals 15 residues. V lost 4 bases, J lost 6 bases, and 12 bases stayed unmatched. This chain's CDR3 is CASSVQGQSLSEQYF. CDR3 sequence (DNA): TGTGCCAGCAGTGTTCAGGGACAGTCGCTCTCCGAGCAGTACTTC.

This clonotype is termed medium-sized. CDR3 residues: CASSLAGRAADTQYF. The CDR3 bases are TGTGCCAGCAGCTTAGCAGGGAGGGCAGCAGATACGCAGTATTTT. The rearrangement links TRBV7-8 to TRBJ2-3; TRBD2 agrees at 7 bases. The length of the CDR3 is 15 residues. The V gene's germline CDR1 is SGHVS and CDR2 FQNEAQ. Trimming removed 0 bases from V and 4 bases from J; junction bases left unmatched: 4.

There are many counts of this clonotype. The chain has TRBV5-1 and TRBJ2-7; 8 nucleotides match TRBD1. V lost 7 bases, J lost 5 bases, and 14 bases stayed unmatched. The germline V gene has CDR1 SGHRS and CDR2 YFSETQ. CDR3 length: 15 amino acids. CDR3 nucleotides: TGCGCCAGCCATCCCTCCGGGACAGGCCCTAACGAGCAGTACTTC. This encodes CASHPSGTGPNEQYF.

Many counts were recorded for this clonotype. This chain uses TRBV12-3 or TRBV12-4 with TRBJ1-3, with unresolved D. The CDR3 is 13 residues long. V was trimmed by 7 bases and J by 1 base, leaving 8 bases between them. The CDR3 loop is CASIGQSGNTIYF. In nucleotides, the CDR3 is TGTGCCAGCATCGGGCAGTCTGGAAACACCATATATTTT.

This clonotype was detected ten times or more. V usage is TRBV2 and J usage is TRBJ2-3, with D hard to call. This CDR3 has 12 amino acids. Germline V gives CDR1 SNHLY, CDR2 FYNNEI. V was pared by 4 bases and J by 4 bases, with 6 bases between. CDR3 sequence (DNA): TGTGCCAGCAGTGCGGTGGCAGATACGCAGTATTTT. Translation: CASSAVADTQYF.